These T cell receptor beta chains were read from a single sample in a study of vaccination effects on CD4 cells after COVID-19. Antigen specificity for these receptors is unknown. The assay was immunoSEQ multiplex PCR, and TCRdb's table has in-frame clones only and misses some. Counted here are tens of thousands of clones, around 80% occurring once; the ten biggest clones make up roughly 5.2%. The sample here was CD4+ T cells from PBMCs cultured without peptide, taken after COVID-19 vaccination. These receptor sequences come from a human donor who had a prior SARS-CoV-2 infection. The CDR3 runs from the conserved cysteine through the conserved F or W. Fields, in order: CDR3 length, V gene, J gene, CDR3 protein.

>16|TRBV5-6|TRBJ2-1
CASSEKRGGWNVEQFF
>14|TRBV10-3|TRBJ1-1
CAITRDRGRTEAFF
>14|TRBV29-1|TRBJ2-2
CSVGDRGNTGELFF
>14|TRBV5-1|TRBJ2-7
CASSLAGESGEQYF
>14|TRBV7-2|TRBJ2-1
CASSVGQGAFEQFF
>15|TRBV6-5|TRBJ2-5
CASKVAGASLETQYF
>13|TRBV6-5|TRBJ1-1
CASRRRQNTEAFF
>15|TRBV5-1|TRBJ2-1
CASSFLAGDGNEQFF
>16|TRBV7-9|TRBJ2-7
CASSPPRGAATYEQYF
>12|TRBV6-6|TRBJ2-1
CASSYIDNEQFF
>17|TRBV5-4|TRBJ2-5
CASSLARTSGRARTQYF
>19|TRBV6-2/TRBV6-3|TRBJ2-7
CASSSNDRGRSGRRYEQYF
>18|TRBV3-1/TRBV3-2|TRBJ2-4
CASSRPGTGAVAKNIQYF
>18|TRBV27|TRBJ2-7
CASSLRSNDGGAFYEQYF
>13|TRBV10-2|TRBJ1-5
CASRTQLNQPQHF
>15|TRBV11-2|TRBJ1-2
CASSLATGYDTGYTF
>15|TRBV7-6|TRBJ2-7
CASSLETTGPYEQYF
>15|TRBV6-5|TRBJ1-4
CASSYTGTGEEKLFF
>14|TRBV6-6|TRBJ1-2
CASSTGQGAYGYTF
>14|TRBV5-1|TRBJ2-5
CASSLDGTQGREYF
>11|TRBV30|TRBJ1-2
CVTWTGGGYTF
>12|TRBV11-3|TRBJ2-1
CASSLLMGEQFF
>16|TRBV11-3|TRBJ2-3
CASSLGQRESADTQYF
>15|TRBV15|TRBJ2-2
CATSRDSPFTGELFF
>16|TRBV2|TRBJ1-5
CASSAGVRESNQPQHF
>14|TRBV5-4|TRBJ2-5
CASSFAETQETQYF
>15|TRBV5-1|TRBJ2-7
CASSLGLAGSYEQYF
>15|TRBV6-5|TRBJ2-5
CASRKQGGGQETQYF
>15|TRBV24-1|TRBJ2-5
CATSDAGGAGETQYF
>13|TRBV29-1|TRBJ2-3
CSATGARTDTQYF
>14|TRBV28|TRBJ1-3
CASSFYGSGNTIYF
>14|TRBV11-2|TRBJ1-4
CASSFGTGNEKLFF
>19|TRBV7-9|TRBJ2-2
CASSFLMASGRQNTGELFF
>15|TRBV6-5|TRBJ2-5
CASSYGRGGWETQYF
>17|TRBV9|TRBJ2-3
CASSQYAASGVTDTQYF
>11|TRBV30|TRBJ2-7
CAWSDYREQYF
>16|TRBV19|TRBJ2-7
CASSMLGTSGRYEQYF
>15|TRBV6-6|TRBJ2-7
CASSYRAGGIYEQYF
>13|TRBV6-4|TRBJ2-2
CASRMAAKGELFF
>14|TRBV7-2|TRBJ2-3
CASSMTGHSDTQYF
>17|TRBV15|TRBJ1-5
CATRAGGGLLGNQPQHF
>14|TRBV5-1|TRBJ1-1
CASSSTGADTEAFF
>18|TRBV5-4|TRBJ1-6
CASSWGVGGFGNNSPLHF
>13|TRBV5-4|TRBJ1-2
CASSLDRGYGYTF
>13|TRBV5-1|TRBJ2-7
CASSPGQWYEQYF
>17|TRBV4-3|TRBJ2-1
CASSQDPWGQGYNEQFF
>19|TRBV7-8|TRBJ1-1
CASSLALTGRRKVDTEAFF
>15|TRBV7-3|TRBJ1-1
CASSLTAGGNTEAFF
>17|TRBV19|TRBJ1-3
CASSSRTGVAFGNTIYF
>10|TRBV29-1|TRBJ1-1
CSARNTEAFF
>15|TRBV30|TRBJ2-7
CAWSEQGKFPYEQYF